This is a list of T cell receptor beta chains from one sample in a study of siplizumab effects on memory and regulatory T cells. Only in-frame clones appear in the TCRdb table, and some are missing; sequencing was by immunoSEQ multiplex PCR. The table has around 68,000 clones, around nine tenths seen once. The material sequenced was Tregs sorted from blood. Receptors were obtained from a human donor in good health. CDR3s include the opening cysteine and the closing phenylalanine or tryptophan. The order of the fields is V gene, clone size, J gene, D gene, CDR3 DNA, CDR3 protein. D genes are given only for firm matches. Clone size is stated in some rows and not others, as once, few, many or a class when expanded.

TRBV5-5	.	TRBJ2-5	.	TGTGCCAGCAGCTTGATGGAGACCCAGTACTTC	CASSLMETQYF
TRBV15	.	TRBJ2-1	.	TGTGCCACCAGCAGAGTCCTAGGCGGGAAGCAGTTCTTC	CATSRVLGGKQFF
TRBV1	.	TRBJ2-1	.	TGCACCAGCGTGGGACAGGGGGACTTTAGCGGGAGGGCCTTAATATACAATGAGCAGTTCTTC	CTSVGQGDFSGRALIYNEQFF
TRBV4-1	.	TRBJ1-1	.	TGCGCCAGCAGCCAAGATCCAGGTATGAACACTGAAGCTTTCTTT	CASSQDPGMNTEAFF
TRBV5-1	.	TRBJ2-5	.	TGCGCCAGCAGCTTGGGTACCAAGGGCAGGAAGACCCAGTACTTC	CASSLGTKGRKTQYF
TRBV5-6	few	TRBJ1-4	TRBD1	TGTGCCAGCAGCTCGACAGGGGGCGCGTTTAATGAAAAACTGTTTTTT	CASSSTGGAFNEKLFF
TRBV25-1	.	TRBJ2-5	.	TGTGCCAGCAGTGATTTCTCGAGGGCGGCGAAGGAGACCCAGTACTTC	CASSDFSRAAKETQYF
TRBV28	.	TRBJ2-7	TRBD1	TGTGCCAGCAGCTTGACAGGGGGCTCCTACGAGCAGTACTTC	CASSLTGGSYEQYF
TRBV6-6	.	TRBJ2-7	.	TGTGCCAGCAGCTACCGATACGAGCAGTACTTC	CASSYRYEQYF
TRBV5-1	.	TRBJ2-3	TRBD2	TGCGCCAGCAGCCGGACTCTAGCGGGACGCACAGATACGCAGTATTTT	CASSRTLAGRTDTQYF
TRBV5-4	once	TRBJ2-1	TRBD2	TGTGCCAGCAGCCGCGGGGGAGGGCCCTCCTACAATGAGCAGTTCTTC	CASSRGGGPSYNEQFF
TRBV6-5	.	TRBJ2-7	TRBD2	TGTGCCAGCAGCTCACTAGCGGGAGGGCCTGGCGAGCAGTACTTC	CASSSLAGGPGEQYF
TRBV10-3	.	TRBJ2-3	.	TGTGCCATCAGGGGCGGGTCAGGCACAGATACGCAGTATTTT	CAIRGGSGTDTQYF
TRBV11-2	.	TRBJ1-2	TRBD1	TGTGCCAGCAGCTCCCCTCTGACAGGGTATCATGGCTACACCTTC	CASSSPLTGYHGYTF
TRBV7-2	.	TRBJ2-5	TRBD2	TGTGCCAGCAGCTTAGGAGCGGGAGGGGAGACCCAGTACTTC	CASSLGAGGETQYF
TRBV5-6	.	TRBJ2-5	.	TGTGCCAGCAGCTTGGCGGGAATCAAGACCCAGTACTTC	CASSLAGIKTQYF